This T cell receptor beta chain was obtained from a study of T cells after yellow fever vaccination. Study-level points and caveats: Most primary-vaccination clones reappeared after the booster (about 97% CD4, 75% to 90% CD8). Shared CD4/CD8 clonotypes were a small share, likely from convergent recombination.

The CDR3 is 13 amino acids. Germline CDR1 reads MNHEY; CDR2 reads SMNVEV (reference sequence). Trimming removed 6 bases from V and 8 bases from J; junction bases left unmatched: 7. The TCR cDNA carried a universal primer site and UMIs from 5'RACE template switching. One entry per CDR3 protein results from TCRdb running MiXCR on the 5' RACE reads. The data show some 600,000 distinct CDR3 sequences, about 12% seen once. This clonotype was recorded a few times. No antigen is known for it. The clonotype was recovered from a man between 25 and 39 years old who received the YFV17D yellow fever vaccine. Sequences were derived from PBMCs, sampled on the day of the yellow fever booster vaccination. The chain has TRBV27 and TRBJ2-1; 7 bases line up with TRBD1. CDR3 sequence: CASSVDRVYEQFF. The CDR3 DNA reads TGTGCCAGCAGCGTAGACAGGGTGTATGAGCAGTTCTTC.